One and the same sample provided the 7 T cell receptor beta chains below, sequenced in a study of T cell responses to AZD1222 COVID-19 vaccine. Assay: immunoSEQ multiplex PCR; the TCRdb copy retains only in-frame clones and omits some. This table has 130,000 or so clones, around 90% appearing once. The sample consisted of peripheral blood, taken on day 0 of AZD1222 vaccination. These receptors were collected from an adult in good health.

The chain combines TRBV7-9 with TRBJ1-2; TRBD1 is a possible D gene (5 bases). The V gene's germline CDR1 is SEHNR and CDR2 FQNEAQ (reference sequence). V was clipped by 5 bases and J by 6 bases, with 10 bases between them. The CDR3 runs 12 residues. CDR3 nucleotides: TGTGCCAGCAGCCCAGACAGAGATGGCTACACCTTC. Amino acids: CASSPDRDGYTF.

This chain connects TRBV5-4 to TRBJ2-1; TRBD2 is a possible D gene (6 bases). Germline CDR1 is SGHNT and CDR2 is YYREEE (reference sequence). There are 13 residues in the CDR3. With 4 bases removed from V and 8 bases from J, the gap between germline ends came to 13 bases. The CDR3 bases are TGTGCCAGCAGCGGCGGGACCCCGGATGAGCAGTTCTTC. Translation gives CASSGGTPDEQFF.

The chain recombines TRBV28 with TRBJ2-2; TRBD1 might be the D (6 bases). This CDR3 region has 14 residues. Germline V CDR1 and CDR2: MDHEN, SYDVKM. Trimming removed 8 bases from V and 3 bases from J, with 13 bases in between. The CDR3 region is CASRDTADTGELFF. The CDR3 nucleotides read TGTGCCAGCCGGGACACGGCCGACACCGGGGAGCTGTTTTTT.

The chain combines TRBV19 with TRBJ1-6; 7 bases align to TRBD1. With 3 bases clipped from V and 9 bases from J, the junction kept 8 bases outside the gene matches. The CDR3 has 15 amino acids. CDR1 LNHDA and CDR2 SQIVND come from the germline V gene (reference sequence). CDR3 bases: TGTGCCAGTAGTATTACAGGGGCACTATCTTCACCCCTCCACTTT. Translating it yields CASSITGALSSPLHF.

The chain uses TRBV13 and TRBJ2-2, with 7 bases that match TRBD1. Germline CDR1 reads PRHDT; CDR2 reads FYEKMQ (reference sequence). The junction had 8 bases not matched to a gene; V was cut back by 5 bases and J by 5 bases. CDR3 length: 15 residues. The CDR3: CASSRRQGATGELFF. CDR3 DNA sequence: TGTGCCAGCAGCCGCAGACAGGGTGCGACCGGGGAGCTGTTTTTT.

DNA for the CDR3: TGTGCCAGCAGTTTATTCCGCGACTACAATGAGCAGTTCTTC. Its translation: CASSLFRDYNEQFF. The chain carries TRBV28 and TRBJ2-1; no reliable D call. The CDR3 totals 14 residues. Trimming stripped 1 base from V and 3 bases from J, with 7 bases between. Germline loops: CDR1 MDHEN, CDR2 SYDVKM.

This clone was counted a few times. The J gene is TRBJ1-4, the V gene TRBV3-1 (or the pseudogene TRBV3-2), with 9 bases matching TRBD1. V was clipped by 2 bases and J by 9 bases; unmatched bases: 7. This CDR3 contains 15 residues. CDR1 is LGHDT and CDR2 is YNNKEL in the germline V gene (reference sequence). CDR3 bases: TGTGCCAGCAGCCAAAATCGGGACAGGGACAAAAAACTGTTTTTT. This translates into CASSQNRDRDKKLFF.